Below are 31 T cell receptor beta chains sequenced from a single sample in a study of T-cell reconstitution after alpha-beta-depleted transplantation in children. The library targeted TCRbeta and was prepared with unique molecular identifiers. TCRdb called the PCR reads again in MiXCR, with one record for every CDR3 protein. The data show 500,000 to 650,000 distinct CDR3 sequences, about 10% seen once. Sequences were derived from PBMCs, mostly from graft donor cells, sampled 180 days after TCRalphabeta/CD19-depleted stem cell transplant. These receptors came from a female patient between 2 and 10 years old who had a stem cell transplant for aplastic anemia, so the T cells may come from the graft donor.

The V call is TRBV18, the J call TRBJ1-1; D gene unclear. The CDR3 extends over 15 amino acids. The V gene lost 0 bases and the J gene lost 4 bases, with 12 bases spanning the gap. In germline, CDR1 is KGHSH, CDR2 LQKENI. CDR3 nucleotides: TGTGCCAGCTCACCACCGAAGGGTGAGGGCACTGAAGCTTTCTTT. The encoded protein is CASSPPKGEGTEAFF.

The chain recombines TRBV6-1 with TRBJ2-7; 9 bases line up with TRBD2. There are 15 residues in the CDR3. Germline lookup yields CDR1 MNHNS and CDR2 SASEGT. V dropped 2 bases and J dropped 0; count of bases not matched to a gene: 2. CDR3 amino acids: CASSELAGSSYEQYF. In nucleotides, the CDR3 is TGTGCCAGCAGTGAACTAGCGGGGAGCTCCTACGAGCAGTACTTC.

This clonotype was detected a few times. The V gene is TRBV6-2 or TRBV6-3, the J gene TRBJ2-1; the D is unclear. The germline CDR1 and CDR2 sequences are MNHEY and SVGEGT. The CDR3 extends over 16 amino acids. V dropped 6 bases and J dropped 7 bases, with 22 bases sitting between them. The CDR3 region has the DNA TGTGCCAGCAGCCACGGACGCGCGTCGGGTCGGAATGAGCAGTTCTTC. It yields the protein CASSHGRASGRNEQFF.

This clonotype occurred a few times. The chain couples TRBV6-5 to TRBJ2-2, with D perhaps matching TRBD2 (5 bases). Trimming left V 7 bases short and J 0 bases short, with 12 bases between. There are 15 residues in the CDR3. CDR1 and CDR2 from the germline V gene are MNHEY and SVGAGI. CDR3 nucleotide sequence: TGTGCCAGCAAGGTCCCCGGGGCGAACACCGGGGAGCTGTTTTTT. This gives the protein CASKVPGANTGELFF.

The chain employs TRBV10-3 and TRBJ2-7; 8 bases match TRBD2. With V trimmed by 4 bases and J by 7 bases, 3 bases remained unmatched. CDR3 length equals 12 residues. The V gene's germline CDR1 is ENHRY and CDR2 SYGVKD. The CDR3 protein is CAISVGGGEQYF. Written as DNA, the CDR3 is TGTGCCATCAGTGTTGGCGGGGGGGAGCAGTACTTC.

The chain carries TRBV27 and TRBJ1-5, with TRBD1 matching 9 bases. CDR1 is MNHEY and CDR2 is SMNVEV in the germline V gene (reference sequence). The trim removed 0 bases at V and 2 bases at J, leaving 11 bases unmatched. This CDR3 contains 19 residues. In DNA, the CDR3 is TGTGCCAGCAGTTTATCCTCCGGACAGGGGAGGTGGGGCAATCAGCCCCAGCATTTT. Protein sequence: CASSLSSGQGRWGNQPQHF.

This clonotype has ten or more counts. The chain recombines TRBV29-1 with TRBJ1-1; TRBD1 matches at 10 bases. Germline trimming cut 2 bases from V and 9 bases from J; bases unmatched to any gene: 6. The germline CDR1 and CDR2 sequences are SQVTM and ANQGSEA. The CDR3 spans 13 residues. This CDR3 is CSVERDRGIQAFF. The CDR3 DNA sequence: TGCAGCGTTGAACGGGACAGGGGTATCCAAGCTTTCTTT.

The chain links TRBV12-3 or TRBV12-4 to TRBJ2-2; 8 nucleotides match TRBD1. CDR3 length: 15 residues. Losses at the gene ends were 4 bases for V and 2 bases for J; bases not matched to a gene: 3. The CDR3 DNA reads TGTGCCAGCAGTTACGACAGGGGCAACACCGGGGAGCTGTTTTTT. Its translation: CASSYDRGNTGELFF.

This chain connects TRBV21-1 to TRBJ2-1; the table names TRBD2, a call not compared with the DNA. TRBV21-1 is annotated as a pseudogene. The CDR3 has 13 residues. CDR3 DNA: TGTGCCAGCGGGAGGGATCAACGGAATGAGCAGTTCTTC. This translates into CASGRDQRNEQFF.

This clonotype was seen a handful of times. The rearrangement links TRBV21-1 to TRBJ2-1; the table's D call of TRBD2 was not tested on the DNA. TRBV21-1 has pseudogene status. The CDR3 totals 18 residues. Here the CDR3 reads CASSKKGSSERENNEQFF. CDR3 nucleotide sequence: TGTGCCAGCAGCAAAAAAGGCTCCTCGGAGCGGGAGAACAATGAGCAGTTCTTC.

In this sample, this clonotype turned up a few times. This chain links TRBV12-3 or TRBV12-4 with TRBJ1-2; D is perhaps TRBD1 (6 bases). The length of the CDR3 is 13 residues. Between the trimmed V and J ends, which lost 7 bases and 4 bases, there was a span of 13 bases. In nucleotides, the CDR3 is TGTGCCAGCAACGAGGGGGGTTTCTATGGCTACACCTTC. Its translation: CASNEGGFYGYTF.

A few counts support this clonotype. J is TRBJ1-6 and V is TRBV7-9; 8 nucleotides align to TRBD1. The CDR3 is made up of 14 amino acids. Germline lookup yields CDR1 SEHNR and CDR2 FQNEAQ (reference sequence). V shed 4 bases, J shed 6 bases, and the junction held 2 bases outside the gene matches. The CDR3 nucleotides read TGTGCCAGCAGCTACGACAGGGGTAATTCACCCCTCCACTTT. It encodes CASSYDRGNSPLHF.

This clonotype has a handful of counts. The chain uses TRBV28 and TRBJ2-7; 9 bases map to TRBD1. Per the germline V gene, CDR1 is MDHEN and CDR2 is SYDVKM. With V trimmed by 6 bases and J by 5 bases, 11 bases remained unmatched. This CDR3 is 15 amino acids long. CDR3 bases: TGTGCCAGCAGGCCTCTCCGGGACAGGGCCCACGAGCAGTACTTC. It is translated as CASRPLRDRAHEQYF.

This clonotype turned up a few times. This sequence joins TRBV7-3 and TRBJ2-1; 7 nucleotides agree with TRBD2. Germline CDR1 is SGHTA and CDR2 is FQGTGA. The CDR3 covers 16 residues. After removal of 2 bases from V and 4 bases from J, the junction contained 8 bases not matched to a gene. The CDR3 sequence: CASSLYTSEKYNEQFF. As DNA, the CDR3 is TGTGCCAGCAGCTTATATACTAGCGAGAAGTACAATGAGCAGTTCTTC.

This clonotype has a handful of counts. The chain joins TRBV20-1 to TRBJ2-3, with D possibly TRBD2 on 6 matching bases. V was shortened by 7 bases and J by 0 bases, with 14 bases between the two germline ends. The CDR3 covers 14 residues. Per the germline V gene, CDR1 is DFQATT and CDR2 is SNEGSKA (reference sequence). CDR3 amino acids: CSVPKRVSTDTQYF. The CDR3 nucleotides are TGCAGTGTTCCCAAGCGGGTTAGCACAGATACGCAGTATTTT.

This chain uses TRBV20-1 with TRBJ2-6, with D perhaps TRBD2 (5 bases). CDR1 DFQATT and CDR2 SNEGSKA come from the germline V gene (reference sequence). The V gene lost 3 bases and the J gene lost 0 bases, with 9 bases spanning the gap. This CDR3 spans 15 amino acids. The CDR3, as DNA: TGCAGTGCTAGGTCGGGGTCCTCTGGGGCCAACGTCCTGACTTTC. Translated, it gives CSARSGSSGANVLTF.

V usage is TRBV19 and J usage is TRBJ2-1; D ambiguous. The germline V gene encodes CDR1 LNHDA and CDR2 SQIVND (reference sequence). CDR3 length: 13 amino acids. V shed 3 bases and J shed 6 bases, with 9 bases lying between them. The CDR3 DNA is TGTGCCAGTAGTATTGGGGTCCCCAATGAGCAGTTCTTC. Protein sequence: CASSIGVPNEQFF.

This clonotype was found a few times. The chain employs TRBV7-2 and TRBJ2-5, with 9 bases matching TRBD1. V was clipped by 3 bases and J by 5 bases; unmatched bases: 7. CDR1 and CDR2 (germline): SGHTA, FQGNSA. CDR3 length: 15 residues. The DNA for the CDR3 is TGTGCCAGCAGCTTTGGGGACAGGGAAGGTGAGACCCAGTACTTC. Residues: CASSFGDREGETQYF.

The sample holds a few counts of this clonotype. V usage is TRBV6-4 and J usage is TRBJ2-1; the match to TRBD2 covers 7 bases. This CDR3 region has 13 residues. The junction had 5 bases not matched to a gene; V was cut back by 3 bases and J by 9 bases. The germline CDR1 and CDR2 sequences are MRHNA and SNTAGT. As DNA, the CDR3 is TGTGCCAGCAGTGAAACTAGCGTCGGTGAGCAGTTCTTC. Its protein product is CASSETSVGEQFF.

This clonotype has only a few counts. The chain has TRBV7-9 and TRBJ1-3, with D hard to call. Germline CDR1 SEHNR, CDR2 FQNEAQ (reference sequence). Trimming stripped 5 bases from V and 4 bases from J, with 12 bases between. There are 14 residues in the CDR3. In DNA, the CDR3 is TGTGCCAGCAGCCGCAATACAGACGGAAACACCATATATTTT. Residues: CASSRNTDGNTIYF.

This clonotype was observed at least ten times. This chain connects TRBV12-3 or TRBV12-4 to TRBJ2-5; D not resolved. The CDR3 is 14 residues long. Trimming took 5 bases from V and 2 from J, leaving 12 bases between them. CDR3: CASSAHRPQETQYF. CDR3 coding DNA: TGTGCCAGCAGTGCCCACAGACCACAAGAGACCCAGTACTTC.

With regard to this clonotype: A read error may produce the germline difference seen at one junction end. The chain recombines TRBV30 with TRBJ2-1; D uncertain. Germline CDR1 reads GTSNPN; CDR2 reads SVGIG (reference sequence). The CDR3 is 12 residues long. The CDR3 sequence is CAWSPPGNQQFF. The DNA of the CDR3 is TGTGCCTGGAGCCCACCGGGCAATCAGCAGTTCTTC.

This clonotype showed up just a few times. The J gene is TRBJ2-5, the V gene TRBV28, with 8 bases matching TRBD1. Trimming took 3 bases from V and 3 from J; bases not matched to a gene: 3. The CDR3 extends over 14 amino acids. The germline V gene encodes CDR1 MDHEN and CDR2 SYDVKM. The CDR3 is CASSLRTGKETQYF. The CDR3 coding sequence is TGTGCCAGCAGTTTGAGGACAGGGAAAGAGACCCAGTACTTC.

The sample holds a few counts of this clonotype. The CDR3 reads CASSQGTGASRPYYNEQFF. The CDR3 coding sequence is TGCGCCAGCAGCCAAGGGACGGGGGCCAGCCGTCCTTATTACAATGAGCAGTTCTTC. The chain uses TRBV4-3 and TRBJ2-1, with D perhaps TRBD1 or TRBD2 (6 bases each). V was pared by 1 base and J by 4 bases, with 23 bases between. The CDR3 has 19 residues. Germline assignment: CDR1 LGHNA and CDR2 YSLEER.

This clonotype has a handful of counts. The chain is built from TRBV5-1 and TRBJ2-7; TRBD2 matches at 11 bases. This CDR3 region has 16 residues. Germline assignment: CDR1 SGHRS and CDR2 YFSETQ. Germline trimming cut 4 bases from V and 0 bases from J; bases unmatched to any gene: 6. CDR3 in amino acids: CASSPRTSGFSYEQYF. The CDR3 region has the DNA TGCGCCAGCAGCCCCCGGACTAGCGGGTTCTCCTACGAGCAGTACTTC.

V is TRBV7-3 and J is TRBJ2-3; possibly TRBD1 for D (6 bases). V lost 0 bases and J 3 bases, leaving 10 bases between the germline ends. The CDR3 loop spans 15 amino acids. Germline V lookup: CDR1 SGHTA, CDR2 FQGTGA. This chain's CDR3 is CASSLTKGVTDTQYF. The CDR3 DNA follows: TGTGCCAGCAGCTTAACAAAGGGGGTGACAGATACGCAGTATTTT.

This chain joins TRBV6-1 and TRBJ2-1, with D possibly being TRBD1 (6 bases). Looked up from germline, CDR1 is MNHNS and CDR2 is SASEGT. V shed 6 bases and J shed 8 bases, with 20 bases lying between them. The CDR3 has 15 residues. This CDR3 is CASSQGRGALDEQFF. The CDR3 DNA sequence: TGTGCCAGCAGCCAGGGGCGTGGGGCTTTGGATGAGCAGTTCTTC.

Only a few counts were recorded for this clonotype. The chain has TRBV12-3 or TRBV12-4 and TRBJ2-4, with D tentatively TRBD2 (6 bases). CDR3 length: 15 amino acids. Deletions cut 5 bases from V and 0 bases from J, with 11 bases between. The DNA for the CDR3 is TGTGCCAGCAGTCTCCGGCGGGAAGCCAAAAACATTCAGTACTTC. This gives the protein CASSLRREAKNIQYF.

The V call is TRBV12-3 or TRBV12-4, the J call TRBJ1-4; TRBD1 might be the D (6 bases). This CDR3 contains 16 residues. Between the trimmed V and J ends, which lost 6 bases and 0 bases, there was a span of 14 bases. CDR3 bases: TGTGCCAGCAGAACATACAGGGTTACAACTAATGAAAAACTGTTTTTT. Amino acids: CASRTYRVTTNEKLFF.

As regards this clonotype: An end of the junction differs from the germline gene, which may be a read error. The rearrangement links TRBV12-5 to TRBJ1-1; the D gene is possibly TRBD1 (6 bases). The CDR3 spans 13 residues. Germline assignment: CDR1 LGHNT and CDR2 FRNRAP. The CDR3 is CASGSGGATEAFF. The CDR3 nucleotides read TGTGCTAGTGGTTCGGGGGGGGCCACTGAAGCATTCTTT.

The chain links TRBV28 to TRBJ2-7; no reliable D call. This CDR3 is built from 14 residues. Germline loops: CDR1 MDHEN, CDR2 SYDVKM. V was clipped by 4 bases and J by 1 base, with 11 bases between them. The CDR3, as DNA: TGTGCCAGCAGTTCTTATACTCGTTCCTACGAGCAGTACTTC. Amino acid sequence: CASSSYTRSYEQYF.